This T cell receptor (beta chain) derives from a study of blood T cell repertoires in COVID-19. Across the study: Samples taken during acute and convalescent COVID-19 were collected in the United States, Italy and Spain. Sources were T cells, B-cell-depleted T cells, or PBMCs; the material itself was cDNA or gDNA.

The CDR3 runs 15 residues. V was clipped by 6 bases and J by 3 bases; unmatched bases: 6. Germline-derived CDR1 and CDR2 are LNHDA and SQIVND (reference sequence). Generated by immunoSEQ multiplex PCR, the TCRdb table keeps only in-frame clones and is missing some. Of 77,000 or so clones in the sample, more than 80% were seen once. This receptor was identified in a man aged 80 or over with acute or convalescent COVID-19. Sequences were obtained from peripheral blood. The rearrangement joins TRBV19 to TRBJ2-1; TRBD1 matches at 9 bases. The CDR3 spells CASRTDRGFYNEQFF. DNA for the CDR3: TGTGCCAGTAGGACGGACAGGGGTTTCTACAATGAGCAGTTCTTC.